This entry lists 24 T cell receptor beta chains sequenced from one sample in a study of T cell responses to AZD1222 COVID-19 vaccine. Clones were read by immunoSEQ multiplex PCR, and TCRdb kept only the in-frame ones, dropping some. Of approximately 110,000 clones listed, around 92% are singletons. Here the sequenced sample was peripheral blood, taken 28 days after the second AZD1222 dose. These receptors were obtained from an adult who received the AZD1222 COVID-19 vaccine.

V gene TRBV6-1 combines with J gene TRBJ1-3; tentative D call: TRBD1 (6 bases). Germline CDR1 and CDR2: MNHNS and SASEGT. Trimming cost V 2 bases and J 0 bases, with 11 bases left between them. The CDR3 has 16 residues. The CDR3 spells CASSERPGASGNTIYF. In DNA, the CDR3 is TGTGCCAGCAGTGAACGCCCAGGGGCCTCTGGAAACACCATATATTTT.

V and J are TRBV7-2 and TRBJ2-2; no clear D gene. The CDR3 is made up of 13 amino acids. Germline CDR1 reads SGHTA; CDR2 reads FQGNSA. Trimming shortened V by 5 bases and J by 9 bases, and 13 bases separated the two germline ends. CDR3: CASSIPGTRELFF. The CDR3 nucleotides read TGTGCCAGCAGCATACCTGGTACCCGGGAGCTGTTTTTT.

The chain is built from TRBV20-1 and TRBJ1-2, with D perhaps TRBD1 (5 bases). The CDR3 consists of 11 residues. From germline, CDR1 is DFQATT and CDR2 SNEGSKA (reference sequence). The V end was cut by 6 bases, the J end by 8 bases, with 13 bases between. The DNA of the CDR3 is TGCAGTGCCAATCAGGGTGGGGGCTACACCTTC. Protein sequence: CSANQGGGYTF.

Comments on this clone: Additional DNA sequences in this sample encode the identical CDR3. The chain is built from TRBV18 and TRBJ2-7; D is unresolved. Trimming shortened V by 2 bases and J by 2 bases, and 4 bases separated the two germline ends. The CDR3 spans 12 residues. Germline loops: CDR1 KGHSH, CDR2 LQKENI. Here the CDR3 reads CASSPGTYEQYF. In DNA form, the CDR3 reads TGTGCCAGCTCACCAGGTACCTACGAGCAGTACTTC.

The rearrangement links TRBV27 to TRBJ2-1; 11 bases are shared with TRBD2. The length of the CDR3 is 17 residues. The trim removed 4 bases at V and 4 bases at J, leaving 9 bases unmatched. Per germline, CDR1 MNHEY and CDR2 SMNVEV (reference sequence). DNA of the CDR3: TGTGCCAGCAGTTCTAGGGCGATAGCGGGGGGGTACAATGAGCAGTTCTTC. This codes for CASSSRAIAGGYNEQFF.

The chain couples TRBV24-1 to TRBJ2-1; tentative D call: TRBD1 (5 bases). Germline-derived CDR1 and CDR2 are KGHDR and SFDVKD. V lost 7 bases and J 8 bases, leaving 14 bases between the germline ends. The CDR3 is 13 residues long. The CDR3 DNA sequence: TGTGCCACCAGCCTTGCAGGGAAACATGAGCAGTTCTTC. Residues: CATSLAGKHEQFF.

The count of this clone is one. The rearrangement uses TRBV28 and TRBJ2-7; D may correspond to TRBD1 or TRBD2 (6 bases each). Per germline, CDR1 MDHEN and CDR2 SYDVKM. The CDR3 contains 14 residues. V was trimmed by 6 bases and J by 2 bases, leaving 14 bases between them. CDR3 in amino acids: CASSLPGAAYEQYF. The DNA for the CDR3 is TGTGCCAGCAGCCTACCGGGGGCAGCCTACGAGCAGTACTTC.

J is TRBJ1-6 and V is TRBV7-2; D not resolved. Germline V gene data show CDR1 as SGHTA and CDR2 as FQGNSA. The CDR3 runs to 12 residues. The V gene lost 6 bases and the J gene lost 9 bases, with 9 bases spanning the gap. In nucleotides, the CDR3 is TGTGCCAGCAGAACCCTTGGTTCACCCCTCCACTTT. It is translated as CASRTLGSPLHF.

CDR3 sequence reads: CASGFYRGGSSYNEQFF. In nucleotides, the CDR3 is TGTGCTAGTGGTTTTTACAGGGGCGGGAGCTCCTACAATGAGCAGTTCTTC. The chain combines TRBV12-5 with TRBJ2-1; the D gene could be TRBD1 or TRBD2 (7 bases each). The V and J ends lost 3 bases and 0 bases respectively, with 15 bases between them. Germline loops: CDR1 LGHNT, CDR2 FRNRAP. CDR3 length equals 17 residues.

The V call is TRBV28, the J call TRBJ2-2; D not resolved. Between the trimmed V and J ends, which lost 4 bases and 6 bases, there was a span of 12 bases. CDR1 and CDR2 from the germline V gene are MDHEN and SYDVKM. CDR3 length: 14 amino acids. The CDR3 region has the DNA TGTGCCAGCAGTTCCGAACTCTTCCCCGGGGAGCTGTTTTTT. Translated: CASSSELFPGELFF.

The V and J genes are TRBV5-5 and TRBJ1-5, with 9 nucleotides matching TRBD1. The J segment lost 3 bases and the V segment lost 1 base, leaving 8 bases of the junction unmatched. The germline gives CDR1 SGHKS, CDR2 YYEKEE (reference sequence). The CDR3 is made up of 17 amino acids. For the CDR3, the DNA is TGTGCCAGCAGCTTGAACAGGGGGCAATATGACAATCAGCCCCAGCATTTT. Amino acid sequence: CASSLNRGQYDNQPQHF.

The V gene is TRBV28, the J gene TRBJ1-5; TRBD1 matches at 7 bases. The CDR3 spans 15 residues. The V segment lost 1 base and the J segment 4 bases; nucleotides outside the gene matches: 4. Germline CDR1 reads MDHEN; CDR2 reads SYDVKM. The CDR3 region is CASSLSGGLNQPQHF. CDR3 nucleotides: TGTGCCAGCAGTTTATCAGGGGGGCTGAATCAGCCCCAGCATTTT.

The gene calls are TRBV6-5 and TRBJ1-5, with 9 bases identical to TRBD1. This CDR3 region has 15 residues. With V trimmed by 5 bases and J by 3 bases, 5 bases remained unmatched. Germline loops: CDR1 MNHEY, CDR2 SVGAGI. CDR3 DNA: TGTGCCAGCAGTACCCGGACAGGGGACAATCAGCCCCAGCATTTT. This codes for CASSTRTGDNQPQHF.

The rearrangement uses TRBV5-1 and TRBJ1-1; D may be TRBD1 (6 bases). The CDR3 is made up of 14 amino acids. Germline V CDR1 and CDR2: SGHRS, YFSETQ. The V end lost 2 bases, the J end lost 7 bases, and 15 bases lay between the germline ends. The CDR3 loop reads CASSFNTGQIEAFF. Here the CDR3 DNA reads TGCGCCAGCAGCTTTAACACTGGACAGATTGAAGCTTTCTTT.

The chain is built from TRBV7-8 and TRBJ1-5, with 9 bases that match TRBD1. The CDR3 spans 15 residues. The germline V gene has CDR1 SGHVS and CDR2 FQNEAQ. With 5 bases clipped from V and 6 bases from J, the junction kept 8 bases outside the gene matches. CDR3 amino acids: CASSKRGQGFQPQHF. In nucleotides, the CDR3 is TGTGCCAGCAGCAAAAGGGGACAGGGTTTTCAGCCCCAGCATTTT. The whole variable domain, remainder taken from reference TRBV7-8 and TRBJ1-5, is GAGVSQSPRYKVAKRGQDVALRCDPISGHVSLFWYQQALGQGPEFLTYFQNEAQLDKSGLPSDRFFAERPEGSVSTLKIQRTQQEDSAVYLCASSKRGQGFQPQHFGDGTRLSIL.

This clone showed up just once. The chain links TRBV21-1 to TRBJ2-7; no DNA check was done on the table's D call, TRBD2. TRBV21-1 is tagged as a pseudogene. The length of the CDR3 is 14 residues. The CDR3 spells CASSKQQFGSEQYF. The CDR3 DNA reads TGTGCCAGCAGCAAACAACAATTTGGGAGCGAGCAGTACTTC.

This clone was counted a single time. This chain uses TRBV29-1 with TRBJ1-1; TRBD1 is a possible D gene (6 bases). CDR1 is SQVTM, CDR2 ANQGSEA, per germline. There are 13 residues in the CDR3. The V end was cut by 6 bases, the J end by 5 bases, with 16 bases between. CDR3 nucleotide sequence: TGCAGCGTCCAAGGGGGGGCGCGTACTGAAGCTTTCTTT. Translating gives CSVQGGARTEAFF. Together with reference TRBV29-1 and TRBJ1-1, the CDR3 gives the full variable domain: SAVISQKPSRDICQRGTSLTIQCQVDSQVTMMFWYRQQPGQSLTLIATANQGSEATYESGFVIDKFPISRPNLTFSTLTVSNMSPEDSSIYLCSVQGGARTEAFFGQGTRLTVV.

The genes are TRBV10-1 and TRBJ1-4; 8 nucleotides match TRBD1. Germline CDR1 and CDR2: WNHNN and SYGVQD (reference sequence). V shed 3 bases and J 4 bases; nucleotides not matched to a gene: 4. The CDR3 has 15 residues. The CDR3 DNA sequence: TGCGCCAGCAGTGAAGGACAGGGAATTAATGAAAAACTGTTTTTT. Its protein product is CASSEGQGINEKLFF.

The gene calls are TRBV5-1 and TRBJ2-1, with D possibly matching TRBD1 (7 bases). The CDR3 loop spans 16 amino acids. Germline lookup yields CDR1 SGHRS and CDR2 YFSETQ. The V end was cut by 1 base, the J end by 7 bases, with 18 bases between. The CDR3 coding sequence is TGCGCCAGCAGCTTGTATGCGACAGGGAGGACGAATGAGCAGTTCTTC. As protein: CASSLYATGRTNEQFF. The full variable domain, with the rest looked up from reference TRBV5-1 and TRBJ2-1, is KAGVTQTPRYLIKTRGQQVTLSCSPISGHRSVSWYQQTPGQGLQFLFEYFSETQRNKGNFPGRFSGRQFSNSRSEMNVSTLELGDSALYLCASSLYATGRTNEQFFGPGTRLTVL.

The chain links TRBV28 to TRBJ1-2; perhaps TRBD1 as D (6 bases). Germline CDR1 MDHEN, CDR2 SYDVKM. Trimming took 5 bases from V and 4 from J, leaving 11 bases between them. This CDR3 has 13 amino acids. CDR3 DNA sequence: TGTGCCAGCAGTCTGGGGACAACCTATGGCTACACCTTC. Translation gives CASSLGTTYGYTF.

The chain employs TRBV7-2 and TRBJ1-6; D is unresolved. V lost 5 bases and J lost 6, with 14 bases in between. CDR3 length equals 15 residues. CDR1 SGHTA and CDR2 FQGNSA come from the germline V gene. CDR3 DNA sequence: TGTGCCAGCAGCGGGGAAGGCCTTGGTAATTCACCCCTCCACTTT. This encodes CASSGEGLGNSPLHF.

The rearrangement links TRBV12-3 or TRBV12-4 to TRBJ2-5, with 7 bases that match TRBD2. The J segment lost 5 bases and the V segment lost 6 bases, leaving 6 bases of the junction unmatched. CDR3 length: 13 residues. The CDR3 protein is CASSLREGETQYF. CDR3 nucleotides: TGTGCCAGCAGCCTCAGGGAGGGGGAGACCCAGTACTTC.

V and J are TRBV5-1 and TRBJ1-5; D is possibly TRBD1 (5 bases). The CDR3 spans 13 residues. The germline V gene encodes CDR1 SGHRS and CDR2 YFSETQ. V dropped 0 bases and J dropped 7 bases, with 8 bases sitting between them. The CDR3 here is CASSLEGEQPQHF. CDR3 nucleotide sequence: TGCGCCAGCAGCTTGGAAGGGGAGCAGCCCCAGCATTTT.

This rearrangement joins TRBV5-1 to TRBJ2-1, with 9 bases that match TRBD2. CDR3 length: 15 amino acids. The V gene's germline CDR1 is SGHRS and CDR2 YFSETQ. Trimming took 2 bases from V and 7 from J; bases not matched to a gene: 7. The CDR3 nucleotides are TGCGCCAGCAGCTTTTCCCTAGCGGGAAGGAATGAGCAGTTCTTC. Its translation is CASSFSLAGRNEQFF.